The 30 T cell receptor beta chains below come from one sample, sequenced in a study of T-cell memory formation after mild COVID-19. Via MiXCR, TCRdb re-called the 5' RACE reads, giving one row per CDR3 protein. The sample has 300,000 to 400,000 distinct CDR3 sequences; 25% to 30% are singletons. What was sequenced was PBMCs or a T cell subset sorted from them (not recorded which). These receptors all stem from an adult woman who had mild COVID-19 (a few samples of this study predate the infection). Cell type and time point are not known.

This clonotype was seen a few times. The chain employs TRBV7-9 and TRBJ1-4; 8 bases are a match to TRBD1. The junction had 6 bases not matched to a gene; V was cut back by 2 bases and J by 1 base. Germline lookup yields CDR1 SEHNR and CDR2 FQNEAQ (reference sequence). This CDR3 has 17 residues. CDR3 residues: CASSLPLGQGTNEKLFF. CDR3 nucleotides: TGTGCCAGCAGCTTACCCCTCGGACAGGGAACTAATGAAAAACTGTTTTTT. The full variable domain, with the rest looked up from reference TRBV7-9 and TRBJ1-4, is DTGVSQNPRHKITKRGQNVTFRCDPISEHNRLYWYRQTLGQGPEFLTYFQNEAQLEKSRLLSDRFSAERPKGSFSTLEIQRTEQGDSAMYLCASSLPLGQGTNEKLFFGSGTQLSVL.

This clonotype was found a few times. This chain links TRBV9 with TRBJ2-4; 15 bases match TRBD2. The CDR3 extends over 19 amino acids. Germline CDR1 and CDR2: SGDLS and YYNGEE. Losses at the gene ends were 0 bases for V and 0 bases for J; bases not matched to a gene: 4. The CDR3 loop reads CASSVEGLAGGLAKNIQYF. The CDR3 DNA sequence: TGTGCCAGCAGCGTAGAGGGACTAGCGGGAGGACTAGCCAAAAACATTCAGTACTTC. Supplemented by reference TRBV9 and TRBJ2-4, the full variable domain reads DSGVTQTPKHLITATGQRVTLRCSPRSGDLSVYWYQQSLDQGLQFLIQYYNGEERAKGNILERFSAQQFPDLHSELNLSSLELGDSALYFCASSVEGLAGGLAKNIQYFGAGTRLSVL.

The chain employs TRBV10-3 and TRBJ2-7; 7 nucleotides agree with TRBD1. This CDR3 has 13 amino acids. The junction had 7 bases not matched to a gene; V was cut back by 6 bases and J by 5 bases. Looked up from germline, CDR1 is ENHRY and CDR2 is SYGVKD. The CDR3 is CAIRIAGQDEQYF. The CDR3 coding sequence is TGTGCCATCAGGATTGCCGGACAGGACGAGCAGTACTTC.

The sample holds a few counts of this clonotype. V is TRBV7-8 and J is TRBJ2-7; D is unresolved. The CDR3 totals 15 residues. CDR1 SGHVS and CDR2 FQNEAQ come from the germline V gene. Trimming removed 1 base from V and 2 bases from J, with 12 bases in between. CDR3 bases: TGTGCCAGCAGCTTAGAAGGCAGCTATACCTACGAGCAGTACTTC. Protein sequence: CASSLEGSYTYEQYF.

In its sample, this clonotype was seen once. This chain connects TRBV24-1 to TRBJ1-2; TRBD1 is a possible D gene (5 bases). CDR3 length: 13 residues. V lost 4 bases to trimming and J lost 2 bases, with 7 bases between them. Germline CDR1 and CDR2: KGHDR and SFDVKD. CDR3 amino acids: CATSEPGNYGYTF. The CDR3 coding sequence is TGTGCCACCAGTGAGCCAGGGAACTATGGCTACACCTTC.

CDR3 coding DNA: TGTGCCAGCAGCTTAGATACAGGGGCGAAGACTAACTATGGCTACACCTTC. It yields the protein CASSLDTGAKTNYGYTF. This chain connects TRBV11-3 to TRBJ1-2; 7 bases fit TRBD1. The ends lost 0 bases at V and 0 bases at J; junction bases unmatched: 7. Germline CDR1 and CDR2: SGHNT and YENEEA. CDR3 length equals 17 residues.

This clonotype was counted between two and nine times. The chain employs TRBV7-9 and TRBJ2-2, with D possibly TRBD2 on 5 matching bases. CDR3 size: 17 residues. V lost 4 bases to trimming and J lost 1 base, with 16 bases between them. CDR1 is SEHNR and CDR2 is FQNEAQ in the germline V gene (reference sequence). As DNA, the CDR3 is TGTGCCAGCAGCTCCACGAGGGCAGCGGAGAACACCGGGGAGCTGTTTTTT. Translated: CASSSTRAAENTGELFF.

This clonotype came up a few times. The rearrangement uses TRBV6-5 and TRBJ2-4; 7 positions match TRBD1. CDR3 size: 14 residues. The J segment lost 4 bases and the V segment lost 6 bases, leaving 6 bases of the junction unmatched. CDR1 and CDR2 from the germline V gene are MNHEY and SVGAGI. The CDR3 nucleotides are TGTGCCAGCAGGACCAAGACAGGGAAAAACATTCAGTACTTC. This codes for CASRTKTGKNIQYF.

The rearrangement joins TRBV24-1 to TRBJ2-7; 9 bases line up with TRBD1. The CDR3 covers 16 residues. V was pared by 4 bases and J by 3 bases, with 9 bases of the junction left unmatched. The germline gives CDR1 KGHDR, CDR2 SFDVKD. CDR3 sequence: CATSESGTGYDYEQYF. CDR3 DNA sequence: TGTGCCACCAGTGAGTCCGGGACAGGGTACGACTACGAGCAGTACTTC.

CDR3 sequence (DNA): TGTGCCAGCAGTTTACAGGGGGCAAAAGCTTTCTTT. Protein: CASSLQGAKAFF. This rearrangement joins TRBV12-3 or TRBV12-4 to TRBJ1-1; 8 nucleotides line up with TRBD1. With 2 bases clipped from V and 9 bases from J, the junction kept 2 bases outside the gene matches. CDR3 length: 12 amino acids.

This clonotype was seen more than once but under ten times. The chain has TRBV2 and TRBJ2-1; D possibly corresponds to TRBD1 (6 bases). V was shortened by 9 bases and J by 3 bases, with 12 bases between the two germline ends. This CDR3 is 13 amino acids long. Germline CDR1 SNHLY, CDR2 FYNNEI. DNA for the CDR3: TGTGCCAGAGGACAGAACCTCTACAATGAGCAGTTCTTC. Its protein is CARGQNLYNEQFF.

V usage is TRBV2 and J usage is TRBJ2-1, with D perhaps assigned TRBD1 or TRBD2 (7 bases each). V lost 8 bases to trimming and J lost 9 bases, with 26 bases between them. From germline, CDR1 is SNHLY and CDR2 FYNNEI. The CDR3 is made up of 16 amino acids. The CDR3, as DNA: TGTGCCAGCGGAGTCCCGTCTTGGGGAGGGGGCGGTGAGCAGTTCTTC. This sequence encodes CASGVPSWGGGGEQFF.

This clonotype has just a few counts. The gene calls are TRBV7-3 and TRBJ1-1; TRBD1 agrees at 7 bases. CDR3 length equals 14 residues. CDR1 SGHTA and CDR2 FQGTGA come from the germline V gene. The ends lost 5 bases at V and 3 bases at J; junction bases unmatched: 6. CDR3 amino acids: CASSPQGEDTEAFF. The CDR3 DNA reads TGTGCCAGCAGCCCCCAGGGGGAAGACACTGAAGCTTTCTTT.

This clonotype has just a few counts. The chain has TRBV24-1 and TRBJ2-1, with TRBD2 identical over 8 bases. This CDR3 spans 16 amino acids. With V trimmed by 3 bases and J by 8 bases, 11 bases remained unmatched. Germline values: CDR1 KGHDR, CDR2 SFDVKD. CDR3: CATSDQSGRRLHEQFF. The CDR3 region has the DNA TGTGCCACCAGTGATCAAAGCGGGAGAAGGTTGCATGAGCAGTTCTTC.

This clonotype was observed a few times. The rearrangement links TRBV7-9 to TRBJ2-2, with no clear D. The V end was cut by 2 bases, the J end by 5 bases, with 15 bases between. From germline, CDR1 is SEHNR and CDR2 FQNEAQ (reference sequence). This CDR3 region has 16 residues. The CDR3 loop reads CASSLYAARRTGELFF. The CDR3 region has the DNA TGTGCCAGCAGCTTATACGCAGCCCGCCGGACCGGGGAGCTGTTTTTT.

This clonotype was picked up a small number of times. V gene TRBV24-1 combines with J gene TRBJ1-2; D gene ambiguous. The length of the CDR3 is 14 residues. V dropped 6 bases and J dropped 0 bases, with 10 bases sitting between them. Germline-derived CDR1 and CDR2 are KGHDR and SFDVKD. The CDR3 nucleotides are TGTGCCACCAGTAAGCAGTCCACTAACTATGGCTACACCTTC. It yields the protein CATSKQSTNYGYTF.

The CDR3 DNA is TGTGCCAGCTCACCGACGATACGGACAGGAGTCTACGAGCAGTACTTC. Its protein is CASSPTIRTGVYEQYF. The genes are TRBV18 and TRBJ2-7; 7 bases are shared with TRBD1. CDR3 size: 16 residues. With 3 bases clipped from V and 3 bases from J, the junction kept 11 bases outside the gene matches. Germline CDR1 and CDR2: KGHSH and LQKENI.

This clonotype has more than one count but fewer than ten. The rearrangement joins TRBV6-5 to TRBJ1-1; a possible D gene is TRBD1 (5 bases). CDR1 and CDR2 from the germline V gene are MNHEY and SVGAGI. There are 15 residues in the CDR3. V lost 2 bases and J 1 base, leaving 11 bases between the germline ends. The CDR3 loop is CASSYTGGGNTEAFF. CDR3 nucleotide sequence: TGTGCCAGCAGTTACACAGGTGGTGGGAACACTGAAGCTTTCTTT.

In DNA, the CDR3 is TGTGCCAGCAGCTTAAAGGTTGCCGGGACAGGGGGCCCCAACACTGAAGCTTTCTTT. It is translated as CASSLKVAGTGGPNTEAFF. This chain uses TRBV7-3 with TRBJ1-1; the match to TRBD1 covers 12 bases. V lost 1 base to trimming and J lost 2 bases; unmatched junction nucleotides: 11. Germline V CDR1 and CDR2: SGHTA, FQGTGA. This CDR3 is 19 amino acids long.

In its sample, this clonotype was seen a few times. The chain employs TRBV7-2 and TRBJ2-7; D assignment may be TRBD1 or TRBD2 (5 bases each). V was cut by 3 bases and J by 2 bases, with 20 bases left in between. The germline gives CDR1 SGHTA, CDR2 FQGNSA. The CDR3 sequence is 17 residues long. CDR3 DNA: TGTGCCAGCAGCTTGACGACCGGGACCCCCATCCCCTACGAGCAGTACTTC. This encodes CASSLTTGTPIPYEQYF.

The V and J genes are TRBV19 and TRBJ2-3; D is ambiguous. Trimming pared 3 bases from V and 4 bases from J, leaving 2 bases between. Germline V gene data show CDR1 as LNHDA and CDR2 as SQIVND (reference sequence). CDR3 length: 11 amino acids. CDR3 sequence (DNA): TGTGCCAGTAGTATGGCAGATACGCAGTATTTT. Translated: CASSMADTQYF. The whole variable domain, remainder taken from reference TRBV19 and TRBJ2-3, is DGGITQSPKYLFRKEGQNVTLSCEQNLNHDAMYWYRQDPGQGLRLIYYSQIVNDFQKGDIAEGYSVSREKKESFPLTVTSAQKNPTAFYLCASSMADTQYFGPGTRLTVL.

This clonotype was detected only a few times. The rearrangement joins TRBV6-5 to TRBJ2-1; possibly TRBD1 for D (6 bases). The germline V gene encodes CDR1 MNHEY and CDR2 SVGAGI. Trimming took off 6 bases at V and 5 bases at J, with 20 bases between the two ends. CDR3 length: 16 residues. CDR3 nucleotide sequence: TGTGCCAGCAGGCTATCAAGGACAGTCGTAAACAATGAGCAGTTCTTC. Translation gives CASRLSRTVVNNEQFF.

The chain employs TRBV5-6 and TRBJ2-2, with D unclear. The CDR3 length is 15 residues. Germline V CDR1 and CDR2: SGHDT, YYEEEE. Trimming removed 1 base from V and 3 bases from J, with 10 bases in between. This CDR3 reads CASSLRQEDTGELFF. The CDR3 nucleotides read TGTGCCAGCAGCTTGAGGCAGGAAGACACCGGGGAGCTGTTTTTT.

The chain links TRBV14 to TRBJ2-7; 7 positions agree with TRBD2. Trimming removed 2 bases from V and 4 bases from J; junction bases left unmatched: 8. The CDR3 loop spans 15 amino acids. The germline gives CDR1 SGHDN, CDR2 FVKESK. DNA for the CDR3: TGTGCCAGCAGCCAACCGGGAGGAAAGGGTTACGAGCAGTACTTC. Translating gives CASSQPGGKGYEQYF.

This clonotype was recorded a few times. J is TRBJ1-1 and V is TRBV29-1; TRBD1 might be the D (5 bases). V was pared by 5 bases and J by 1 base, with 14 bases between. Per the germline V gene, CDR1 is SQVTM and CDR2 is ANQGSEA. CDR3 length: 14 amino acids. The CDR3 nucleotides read TGCAGCGTTCGCACCGGGACTACGAACACTGAAGCTTTCTTT. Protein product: CSVRTGTTNTEAFF.

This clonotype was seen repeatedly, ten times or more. The CDR3 region is CSVSTGAYEQYF. CDR3 bases: TGCAGCGTCTCGACAGGGGCCTACGAGCAGTACTTC. J is TRBJ2-7 and V is TRBV29-1, with 8 bases matching TRBD1. This CDR3 is built from 12 residues. Germline CDR1 SQVTM, CDR2 ANQGSEA. V trimming: 6 bases; J trimming: 2 bases; junction bases outside the gene matches: 3.

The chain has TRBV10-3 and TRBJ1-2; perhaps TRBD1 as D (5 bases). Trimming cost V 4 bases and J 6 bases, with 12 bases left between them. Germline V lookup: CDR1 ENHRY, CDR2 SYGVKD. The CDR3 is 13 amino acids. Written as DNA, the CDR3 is TGTGCCATCAGTGGAGGGGCCGGGGATGGCTACACCTTC. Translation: CAISGGAGDGYTF.

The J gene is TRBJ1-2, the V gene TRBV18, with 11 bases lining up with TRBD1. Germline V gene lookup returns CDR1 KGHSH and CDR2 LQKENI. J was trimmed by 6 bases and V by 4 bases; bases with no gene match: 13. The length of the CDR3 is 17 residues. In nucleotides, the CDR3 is TGTGCCAGCTCACAGTCGGGGCCGGGACAGGGGGAGAATGGCTACACCTTC. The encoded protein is CASSQSGPGQGENGYTF.

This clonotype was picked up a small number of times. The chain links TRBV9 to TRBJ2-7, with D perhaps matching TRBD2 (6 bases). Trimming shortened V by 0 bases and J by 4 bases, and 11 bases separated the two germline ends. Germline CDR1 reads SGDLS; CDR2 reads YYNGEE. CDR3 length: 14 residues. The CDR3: CASSVDRGEYEQYF. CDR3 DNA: TGTGCCAGCAGCGTAGACCGCGGGGAGTACGAGCAGTACTTC. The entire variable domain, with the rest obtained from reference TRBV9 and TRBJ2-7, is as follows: DSGVTQTPKHLITATGQRVTLRCSPRSGDLSVYWYQQSLDQGLQFLIQYYNGEERAKGNILERFSAQQFPDLHSELNLSSLELGDSALYFCASSVDRGEYEQYFGPGTRLTVT.

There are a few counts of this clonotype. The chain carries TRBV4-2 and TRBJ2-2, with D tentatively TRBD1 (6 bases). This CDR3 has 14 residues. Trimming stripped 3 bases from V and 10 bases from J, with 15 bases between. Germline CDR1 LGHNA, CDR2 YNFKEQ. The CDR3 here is CASSQARGILELFF. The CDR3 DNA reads TGTGCCAGCAGCCAGGCTAGGGGGATTTTGGAGCTGTTTTTT.